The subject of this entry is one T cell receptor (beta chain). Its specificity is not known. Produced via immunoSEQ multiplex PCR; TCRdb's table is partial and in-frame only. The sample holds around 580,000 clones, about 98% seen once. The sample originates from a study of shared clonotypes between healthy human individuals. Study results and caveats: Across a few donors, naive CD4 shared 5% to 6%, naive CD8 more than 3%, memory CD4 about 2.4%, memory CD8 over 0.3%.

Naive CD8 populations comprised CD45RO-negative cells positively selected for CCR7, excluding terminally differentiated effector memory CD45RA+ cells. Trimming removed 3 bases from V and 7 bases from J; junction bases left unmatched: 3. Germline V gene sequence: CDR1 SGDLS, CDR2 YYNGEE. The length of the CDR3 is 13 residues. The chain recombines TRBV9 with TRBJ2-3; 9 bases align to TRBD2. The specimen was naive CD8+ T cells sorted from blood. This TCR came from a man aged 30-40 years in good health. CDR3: CASSGSSGNTQYF. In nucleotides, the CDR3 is TGTGCCAGCAGCGGATCTAGCGGGAATACGCAGTATTTT.